This passage covers 12 T cell receptor beta chains from one sample sequenced in a study of cytomegalovirus exposure and HLA in healthy donors (dated by TCRdb to 2016 to 2017). The library was produced with the immunoSEQ multiplex PCR assay. The multiplex PCR relied on a mix of 60 forward primers for TCR Vbeta segments and 13 reverse primers for TCR Jbeta segments. TCRdb provides this immuneACCESS table in a form limited to in-frame rearrangements. Some clones are lacking; in checked studies, under half of them reflect an unresolved V gene, and why the rest are absent is not known. The sample yields roughly 52,000 clones; less than 70% were counted once. The biggest ten clones account for about 10% of the sample. Sequencing was carried out using PBMCs. The source of these receptors is a human donor in good health.

The chain couples TRBV11-3 to TRBJ2-6; 8 nucleotides match TRBD1. J lost 0 bases, V lost 4 bases, and 14 bases had no gene match. The CDR3 contains 20 residues. Germline V gene lookup returns CDR1 SGHNT and CDR2 YENEEA. The CDR3 sequence is CASSWRGHRGSPSGANVLTF. CDR3 DNA: TGTGCCAGCAGCTGGAGGGGCCACAGGGGGTCCCCCTCTGGGGCCAACGTCCTGACTTTC.

The V and J genes are TRBV10-1 and TRBJ2-7; 9 nucleotides agree with TRBD2. J gave up 2 bases and V 0 bases, and 14 bases lay outside the gene matches. The CDR3 sequence is 19 residues long. CDR1 and CDR2 (germline): WNHNN, SYGVQD (reference sequence). CDR3 amino acids: CASSESGSGGPETPYEQYF. The CDR3 coding sequence is TGCGCCAGCAGTGAGTCGGGTAGCGGGGGCCCTGAGACGCCCTACGAGCAGTACTTC.

This chain joins TRBV7-9 and TRBJ1-1, with TRBD1 matching over 10 bases. V trimming: 5 bases; J trimming: 3 bases; junction bases outside the gene matches: 18. The germline gives CDR1 SEHNR, CDR2 FQNEAQ (reference sequence). The CDR3 has 19 residues. The CDR3 region is CASSPGGGQGSSRHTEAFF. The CDR3, as DNA: TGTGCCAGCAGCCCAGGGGGGGGACAGGGGTCTAGTAGGCACACTGAAGCTTTCTTT.

The chain is built from TRBV7-2 and TRBJ1-2, with TRBD1 identical over 9 bases. Germline V gene sequence: CDR1 SGHTA, CDR2 FQGNSA. The CDR3 consists of 14 residues. Trimming at V came to 1 base and at J to 5 bases, leaving 2 bases not matched to a gene. The CDR3: CASSLDRGPYGYTF. The CDR3, as DNA: TGTGCCAGCAGCTTAGACAGGGGGCCGTATGGCTACACCTTC.

The chain links TRBV18 to TRBJ1-2, with D possibly being TRBD1 (6 bases). V was trimmed by 3 bases and J by 6 bases, leaving 11 bases between them. CDR1 and CDR2 from the germline V gene are KGHSH and LQKENI. The CDR3 runs 13 residues. CDR3 region: CASSPEQGNGYTF. CDR3 DNA: TGTGCCAGCTCACCTGAACAGGGCAATGGCTACACCTTC.

The chain has TRBV19 and TRBJ1-5, with TRBD1 identical over 9 bases. In germline, CDR1 is LNHDA, CDR2 SQIVND (reference sequence). V lost 5 bases and J lost 7; bases outside the gene matches: 6. The CDR3 is made up of 14 amino acids. The chain's CDR3 is CASSGTGGGQPQHF. CDR3 sequence (DNA): TGTGCCAGTAGTGGAACAGGGGGCGGCCAGCCCCAGCATTTT.

The gene calls are TRBV5-5 and TRBJ2-3, with TRBD1 as a possible D gene (6 bases). CDR1 is SGHKS and CDR2 is YYEKEE in the germline V gene (reference sequence). This CDR3 is built from 15 residues. Trimming took off 3 bases at V and 0 bases at J, with 11 bases between the two ends. CDR3 in DNA: TGTGCCAGCAGCTCACAGGGATCAAGCACAGATACGCAGTATTTT. It yields the protein CASSSQGSSTDTQYF.

This clone was seen just once. The chain is built from TRBV12-5 and TRBJ1-5, with a weak D call TRBD1 (5 bases). Trimming stripped 5 bases from V and 0 bases from J, with 8 bases between. Germline assignment: CDR1 LGHNT and CDR2 FRNRAP. There are 14 residues in the CDR3. CDR3 nucleotides: TGTGCTAGTGGTGACAGCTATAGCAATCAGCCCCAGCATTTT. Protein sequence: CASGDSYSNQPQHF. Full variable domain (remainder filled in from reference TRBV12-5 and TRBJ1-5): DARVTQTPRHKVTEMGQEVTMRCQPILGHNTVFWYRQTMMQGLELLAYFRNRAPLDDSGMPKDRFSAEMPDATLATLKIQPSEPRDSAVYFCASGDSYSNQPQHFGDGTRLSIL.

This chain links TRBV6-5 with TRBJ1-2; perhaps TRBD1 as D (6 bases). The germline V gene has CDR1 MNHEY and CDR2 SVGAGI. CDR3 length: 14 residues. Trimming took 0 bases from V and 8 from J, leaving 13 bases between them. CDR3 nucleotide sequence: TGTGCCAGCAGTTACTCGGCTGGGGGCGGGGGCTACACCTTC. It translates to CASSYSAGGGGYTF.

The CDR3 nucleotides are TGTGCCAGCAGCGTAGAGGGCAGGGACAATCAGCCCCAGCATTTT. Protein: CASSVEGRDNQPQHF. The rearrangement joins TRBV9 to TRBJ1-5; possibly TRBD1 for D (5 bases). CDR3 length: 15 amino acids. V was trimmed by 0 bases and J by 3 bases, leaving 10 bases between them. The germline CDR1 and CDR2 sequences are SGDLS and YYNGEE.

This rearrangement joins TRBV6-6 to TRBJ1-2; D call uncertain. Germline assignment: CDR1 MNHNY and CDR2 SVGAGI (reference sequence). The ends were cut back, 5 bases at V and 8 bases at J, with 15 bases in the middle. CDR3 length: 13 residues. The CDR3 nucleotides read TGTGCCAGCAGTCTCGCCGCCCTCGGGGGCTACACCTTC. It encodes CASSLAALGGYTF.

V and J are TRBV29-1 and TRBJ2-7; 7 bases align to TRBD1. Germline V gene lookup returns CDR1 SQVTM and CDR2 ANQGSEA. Trimming removed 6 bases from V and 2 bases from J; junction bases left unmatched: 7. CDR3 length: 13 residues. The DNA for the CDR3 is TGCAGCGTGGGCGGACAGGCTACCTACGAGCAGTACTTC. Protein sequence: CSVGGQATYEQYF.